This T cell receptor beta chain derives from a study of CD8 T cells in Susac syndrome. A word on this clonotype: Antigen specificity is unknown.

Regarding the study as a whole: The CD4+ T cell repertoires of Susac syndrome were found to show no clonal expansion.

An amount of RNA that ranged from about 0.45 to 1 ug was reverse transcribed with random hexamers. TCR beta CDR3 was amplified by immunoSEQ multiplex PCR. This amplification extended across 54 Vbeta and 13 Jbeta segments. TCRdb used MiXCR to reprocess the immunoSEQ multiplex PCR reads, holding one entry per CDR3 protein. Of approximately 160,000 distinct CDR3 sequences listed, approximately 94% were seen once; the top ten hold around 0.12%. Blood CD8+ and CD4+ T cells underwent high-throughput TCR beta sequencing. Definite or probable Susac syndrome was diagnosed using recently defined diagnostic criteria. Sequenced sample: CD4+ T cells from PBMCs. The source of this sequence is a human donor with Susac syndrome.

CDR3 coding DNA: TGCAGTGCTAGCCCCGTTGGGGGGAACACTGAAGCTTTCTTT. Translated: CSASPVGGNTEAFF. The rearrangement links TRBV20-1 to TRBJ1-1; D perhaps matches TRBD1 (5 bases). Germline-derived CDR1 and CDR2 are DFQATT and SNEGSKA (reference sequence). The CDR3 is made up of 14 amino acids. V was trimmed by 3 bases and J by 1 base, leaving 12 bases between them.